This T cell receptor (beta chain) comes out of a study of T-cell reconstitution after alpha-beta-depleted transplantation in children. TCRbeta library preparation incorporated unique molecular identifiers. TCRdb independently ran MiXCR on the PCR reads; one entry per CDR3 protein. The table shows around 440,000 distinct CDR3 sequences, with 15% to 20% occurring only once. This clonotype has just a few counts. The antigen is not known. This CDR3 has 17 residues. J gave up 7 bases and V 2 bases, and 9 bases lay outside the gene matches. Looked up from germline, CDR1 is SGHTA and CDR2 is FQGNSA. Study observations and caveats: Reports say that about two months after transplant, the alpha-beta T cells came out of several hundred graft clones that had expanded. When one year had passed after transplant, most T-cell counts and diversity came from newly produced T cells.

Here the sequenced sample was PBMCs, mostly from graft donor cells, taken 360 days after TCRalphabeta/CD19-depleted stem cell transplant. The clonotype originates from a boy less than two years old who had a stem cell transplant for Wiskott-Aldrich syndrome, so the T cells may come from the graft donor. This rearrangement joins TRBV7-2 to TRBJ2-3; 13 nucleotides line up with TRBD2. CDR3 amino acids: CASSLLRTSGRPNTQYF. The CDR3 nucleotides are TGTGCCAGCAGCTTACTCAGGACTAGCGGGAGACCTAATACGCAGTATTTT. Based on the CDR3 plus reference TRBV7-2 and TRBJ2-3, the full variable domain is GAGVSQSPSNKVTEKGKDVELRCDPISGHTALYWYRQSLGQGLEFLIYFQGNSAPDKSGLPSDRFSAERTGGSVSTLTIQRTQQEDSAVYLCASSLLRTSGRPNTQYFGPGTRLTVL.